The text below deals with one T cell receptor (beta chain). While infection was still active, Seattle patients were enrolled and then followed longitudinally. The CDR3 sequence is 14 residues long. V was clipped by 4 bases and J by 2 bases; unmatched bases: 4. Per germline, CDR1 KGHSH and CDR2 LQKENI. Original methodology: Reference gene primer amplification in the assay estimated nucleated cell counts. TCRdb's table, derived via immunoSEQ multiplex PCR, lists solely in-frame clones and lacks some. V and J calls and clone size are given by that table; D and trimming were obtained from the DNA. This sample has 300,000 to 350,000 clones, with approximately 87% found just once. This sample stems from a study of blood T cell repertoires in COVID-19. Whole-study context: Spain, Italy and the United States supplied samples that represented acute and convalescent COVID-19. Sources were T cells, B-cell-depleted T cells, or PBMCs; the material itself was cDNA or gDNA.

This sequence originates from a woman under 40 with COVID-19, enrolled during active disease. The chain carries TRBV18 and TRBJ2-5; 7 bases are shared with TRBD1. The material sequenced was peripheral blood. As DNA, the CDR3 is TGTGCCAGCTCACGGGACAGCAGGCAAGAGACCCAGTACTTC. Translated: CASSRDSRQETQYF.